Listed below are T cell receptor beta chains from one sample, sequenced in a study of Graves' ophthalmopathy and Graves' hyperthyroidism. A single record per CDR3 protein comes from TCRdb applying MiXCR to the multiplex PCR reads. This table holds 360,000 or so distinct CDR3 sequences, about 17% found once. Sequencing input: peripheral blood. All receptors derive from a woman aged 18-35 years with Graves' ophthalmopathy. Each CDR3 is given with its conserved first and last residue. A D gene is named only where the DNA matches it firmly. The size field is filled for only some rows; it gives once, few, many or a size class.

v_gene	d_gene	abundance	j_gene	CDR3aa	CDR3nt
TRBV11-2	TRBD1	many	TRBJ2-4	CASSHGDRAKNIQYF	TGTGCCAGCAGCCACGGGGACAGAGCCAAAAACATTCAGTACTTC
TRBV7-2	.	few	TRBJ2-5	CASSWTQGGEETQYF	TGTGCCAGCAGCTGGACACAGGGAGGTGAAGAGACCCAGTACTTC
TRBV15	.	many	TRBJ1-5	CATSMGLNQPQHF	TGTGCCACCAGCATGGGGTTAAATCAGCCCCAGCATTTT
TRBV12-3/TRBV12-4	TRBD1	.	TRBJ1-1	CASSWGQSYEAFF	TGTGCCAGCAGTTGGGGACAGAGCTATGAAGCTTTCTTT
TRBV6-1	.	many	TRBJ2-7	CASSDDGMEYFPYEQYF	TGTGCCAGCAGTGATGACGGCATGGAGTACTTTCCCTACGAGCAGTACTTC
TRBV6-2/TRBV6-3	.	many	TRBJ1-2	CASINSLGRSNGYTF	TGTGCCAGCATTAACTCACTGGGACGGTCGAATGGCTACACCTTC
TRBV6-1	.	.	TRBJ1-2	CASSEFANYGYTF	TGTGCCAGCAGTGAGTTTGCTAACTATGGCTACACCTTC
TRBV12-3/TRBV12-4	.	many	TRBJ2-5	CASSRSGQETQYF	TGTGCCAGCAGCCGGTCGGGGCAAGAGACCCAGTACTTC
TRBV7-2	TRBD1	.	TRBJ2-7	CASSLAPPGQGAYEQYF	TGTGCCAGCAGCTTAGCCCCTCCGGGACAGGGGGCCTACGAGCAGTACTTC
TRBV6-1	TRBD1	many	TRBJ2-4	CASTYVGRTGKDIQYF	TGTGCCAGCACCTACGTAGGCAGGACAGGGAAAGACATTCAGTACTTC
TRBV27	.	.	TRBJ2-7	CASSLSVLGLAYEQYF	TGTGCCAGCAGTTTATCTGTACTAGGGCTGGCCTACGAGCAGTACTTC
TRBV7-3	.	many	TRBJ2-2	CASSNPTALGDTGELFF	TGTGCCAGCAGCAACCCGACAGCGCTGGGTGACACCGGGGAGCTGTTTTTT
TRBV7-2	.	many	TRBJ2-7	CASSLATLYEQYF	TGTGCCAGCAGCTTAGCTACCCTCTACGAGCAGTACTTC